One sample yielded the 7 T cell receptor beta chains listed below, sequenced in a study of blood T cell repertoires in COVID-19. Assay: immunoSEQ multiplex PCR; the TCRdb copy retains only in-frame clones and omits some. The table lists 150,000 to 200,000 clones, approximately 90% of them singletons. The source material was peripheral blood. These receptors all stem from a man aged 45-65 years who had recovered from COVID-19.

The chain carries TRBV14 and TRBJ2-5; D may be TRBD1 (6 bases). Germline V gene lookup returns CDR1 SGHDN and CDR2 FVKESK. The CDR3 is 15 amino acids. Trimming shortened V by 4 bases and J by 2 bases, and 14 bases separated the two germline ends. In DNA form, the CDR3 reads TGTGCCAGCAGCCCCCTGGCAGGGGCACAAGAGACCCAGTACTTC. Translated, it gives CASSPLAGAQETQYF.

This clone was seen a single time. The V call is TRBV3-1 (or the pseudogene TRBV3-2), the J call TRBJ2-7; 8 bases are a match to TRBD2. V lost 4 bases to trimming and J lost 7 bases; unmatched junction nucleotides: 12. CDR1 is LGHDT, CDR2 YNNKEL, per germline (reference sequence). The length of the CDR3 is 15 residues. CDR3 bases: TGTGCCAGCAGCCTCGGGGGGGCGGAACTCCTGGAGCAGTACTTC. It codes for CASSLGGAELLEQYF.

This clone was recorded only once. The chain recombines TRBV7-9 with TRBJ2-1; the D is unclear. This CDR3 contains 15 residues. Trimming removed 2 bases at V and 3 bases at J, with 11 bases between. The germline V gene has CDR1 SEHNR and CDR2 FQNEAQ (reference sequence). The CDR3 is CASSLRLGIYNEQFF. The CDR3 region has the DNA TGTGCCAGCAGCTTAAGACTGGGTATCTACAATGAGCAGTTCTTC.

This chain links TRBV3-1 (or the pseudogene TRBV3-2) with TRBJ2-1; 8 bases fit TRBD1. CDR3 length: 14 residues. Trimming at V came to 0 bases and at J to 6 bases, leaving 1 base not matched to a gene. Per germline, CDR1 LGHDT and CDR2 YNNKEL (reference sequence). Here the CDR3 DNA reads TGTGCCAGCAGCCAAGAGACAGGGGCCAATGAGCAGTTCTTC. Translating gives CASSQETGANEQFF.

The chain carries TRBV19 and TRBJ2-7, with 7 bases that match TRBD1. CDR1 and CDR2 from the germline V gene are LNHDA and SQIVND (reference sequence). This CDR3 contains 16 residues. V lost 2 bases and J lost 0; bases outside the gene matches: 7. The CDR3: CASSISGTASSYEQYF. The CDR3 DNA is TGTGCCAGTAGTATATCGGGGACAGCAAGCTCCTACGAGCAGTACTTC.

The chain recombines TRBV4-3 with TRBJ1-3; weak D call: TRBD1 (5 bases). The CDR3 length is 15 residues. In germline, CDR1 is LGHNA, CDR2 YSLEER. Trimming left V 2 bases short and J 8 bases short, with 16 bases between. The CDR3 loop reads CASSQSPGSGDTIYF. DNA for the CDR3: TGCGCCAGCAGCCAATCGCCAGGGTCGGGAGACACCATATATTTT.

A few counts support this clone. The J gene is TRBJ2-3, the V gene TRBV6-2 or TRBV6-3, with 13 bases that match TRBD2. After removal of 6 bases from V and 6 bases from J, the junction contained 6 bases not matched to a gene. The CDR3 covers 15 residues. Germline CDR1 is MNHEY and CDR2 is SVGEGT. Here the CDR3 DNA reads TGTGCCAGCAGCCAGGGACTAGCGGGACCTGATACGCAGTATTTT. Its translation is CASSQGLAGPDTQYF.